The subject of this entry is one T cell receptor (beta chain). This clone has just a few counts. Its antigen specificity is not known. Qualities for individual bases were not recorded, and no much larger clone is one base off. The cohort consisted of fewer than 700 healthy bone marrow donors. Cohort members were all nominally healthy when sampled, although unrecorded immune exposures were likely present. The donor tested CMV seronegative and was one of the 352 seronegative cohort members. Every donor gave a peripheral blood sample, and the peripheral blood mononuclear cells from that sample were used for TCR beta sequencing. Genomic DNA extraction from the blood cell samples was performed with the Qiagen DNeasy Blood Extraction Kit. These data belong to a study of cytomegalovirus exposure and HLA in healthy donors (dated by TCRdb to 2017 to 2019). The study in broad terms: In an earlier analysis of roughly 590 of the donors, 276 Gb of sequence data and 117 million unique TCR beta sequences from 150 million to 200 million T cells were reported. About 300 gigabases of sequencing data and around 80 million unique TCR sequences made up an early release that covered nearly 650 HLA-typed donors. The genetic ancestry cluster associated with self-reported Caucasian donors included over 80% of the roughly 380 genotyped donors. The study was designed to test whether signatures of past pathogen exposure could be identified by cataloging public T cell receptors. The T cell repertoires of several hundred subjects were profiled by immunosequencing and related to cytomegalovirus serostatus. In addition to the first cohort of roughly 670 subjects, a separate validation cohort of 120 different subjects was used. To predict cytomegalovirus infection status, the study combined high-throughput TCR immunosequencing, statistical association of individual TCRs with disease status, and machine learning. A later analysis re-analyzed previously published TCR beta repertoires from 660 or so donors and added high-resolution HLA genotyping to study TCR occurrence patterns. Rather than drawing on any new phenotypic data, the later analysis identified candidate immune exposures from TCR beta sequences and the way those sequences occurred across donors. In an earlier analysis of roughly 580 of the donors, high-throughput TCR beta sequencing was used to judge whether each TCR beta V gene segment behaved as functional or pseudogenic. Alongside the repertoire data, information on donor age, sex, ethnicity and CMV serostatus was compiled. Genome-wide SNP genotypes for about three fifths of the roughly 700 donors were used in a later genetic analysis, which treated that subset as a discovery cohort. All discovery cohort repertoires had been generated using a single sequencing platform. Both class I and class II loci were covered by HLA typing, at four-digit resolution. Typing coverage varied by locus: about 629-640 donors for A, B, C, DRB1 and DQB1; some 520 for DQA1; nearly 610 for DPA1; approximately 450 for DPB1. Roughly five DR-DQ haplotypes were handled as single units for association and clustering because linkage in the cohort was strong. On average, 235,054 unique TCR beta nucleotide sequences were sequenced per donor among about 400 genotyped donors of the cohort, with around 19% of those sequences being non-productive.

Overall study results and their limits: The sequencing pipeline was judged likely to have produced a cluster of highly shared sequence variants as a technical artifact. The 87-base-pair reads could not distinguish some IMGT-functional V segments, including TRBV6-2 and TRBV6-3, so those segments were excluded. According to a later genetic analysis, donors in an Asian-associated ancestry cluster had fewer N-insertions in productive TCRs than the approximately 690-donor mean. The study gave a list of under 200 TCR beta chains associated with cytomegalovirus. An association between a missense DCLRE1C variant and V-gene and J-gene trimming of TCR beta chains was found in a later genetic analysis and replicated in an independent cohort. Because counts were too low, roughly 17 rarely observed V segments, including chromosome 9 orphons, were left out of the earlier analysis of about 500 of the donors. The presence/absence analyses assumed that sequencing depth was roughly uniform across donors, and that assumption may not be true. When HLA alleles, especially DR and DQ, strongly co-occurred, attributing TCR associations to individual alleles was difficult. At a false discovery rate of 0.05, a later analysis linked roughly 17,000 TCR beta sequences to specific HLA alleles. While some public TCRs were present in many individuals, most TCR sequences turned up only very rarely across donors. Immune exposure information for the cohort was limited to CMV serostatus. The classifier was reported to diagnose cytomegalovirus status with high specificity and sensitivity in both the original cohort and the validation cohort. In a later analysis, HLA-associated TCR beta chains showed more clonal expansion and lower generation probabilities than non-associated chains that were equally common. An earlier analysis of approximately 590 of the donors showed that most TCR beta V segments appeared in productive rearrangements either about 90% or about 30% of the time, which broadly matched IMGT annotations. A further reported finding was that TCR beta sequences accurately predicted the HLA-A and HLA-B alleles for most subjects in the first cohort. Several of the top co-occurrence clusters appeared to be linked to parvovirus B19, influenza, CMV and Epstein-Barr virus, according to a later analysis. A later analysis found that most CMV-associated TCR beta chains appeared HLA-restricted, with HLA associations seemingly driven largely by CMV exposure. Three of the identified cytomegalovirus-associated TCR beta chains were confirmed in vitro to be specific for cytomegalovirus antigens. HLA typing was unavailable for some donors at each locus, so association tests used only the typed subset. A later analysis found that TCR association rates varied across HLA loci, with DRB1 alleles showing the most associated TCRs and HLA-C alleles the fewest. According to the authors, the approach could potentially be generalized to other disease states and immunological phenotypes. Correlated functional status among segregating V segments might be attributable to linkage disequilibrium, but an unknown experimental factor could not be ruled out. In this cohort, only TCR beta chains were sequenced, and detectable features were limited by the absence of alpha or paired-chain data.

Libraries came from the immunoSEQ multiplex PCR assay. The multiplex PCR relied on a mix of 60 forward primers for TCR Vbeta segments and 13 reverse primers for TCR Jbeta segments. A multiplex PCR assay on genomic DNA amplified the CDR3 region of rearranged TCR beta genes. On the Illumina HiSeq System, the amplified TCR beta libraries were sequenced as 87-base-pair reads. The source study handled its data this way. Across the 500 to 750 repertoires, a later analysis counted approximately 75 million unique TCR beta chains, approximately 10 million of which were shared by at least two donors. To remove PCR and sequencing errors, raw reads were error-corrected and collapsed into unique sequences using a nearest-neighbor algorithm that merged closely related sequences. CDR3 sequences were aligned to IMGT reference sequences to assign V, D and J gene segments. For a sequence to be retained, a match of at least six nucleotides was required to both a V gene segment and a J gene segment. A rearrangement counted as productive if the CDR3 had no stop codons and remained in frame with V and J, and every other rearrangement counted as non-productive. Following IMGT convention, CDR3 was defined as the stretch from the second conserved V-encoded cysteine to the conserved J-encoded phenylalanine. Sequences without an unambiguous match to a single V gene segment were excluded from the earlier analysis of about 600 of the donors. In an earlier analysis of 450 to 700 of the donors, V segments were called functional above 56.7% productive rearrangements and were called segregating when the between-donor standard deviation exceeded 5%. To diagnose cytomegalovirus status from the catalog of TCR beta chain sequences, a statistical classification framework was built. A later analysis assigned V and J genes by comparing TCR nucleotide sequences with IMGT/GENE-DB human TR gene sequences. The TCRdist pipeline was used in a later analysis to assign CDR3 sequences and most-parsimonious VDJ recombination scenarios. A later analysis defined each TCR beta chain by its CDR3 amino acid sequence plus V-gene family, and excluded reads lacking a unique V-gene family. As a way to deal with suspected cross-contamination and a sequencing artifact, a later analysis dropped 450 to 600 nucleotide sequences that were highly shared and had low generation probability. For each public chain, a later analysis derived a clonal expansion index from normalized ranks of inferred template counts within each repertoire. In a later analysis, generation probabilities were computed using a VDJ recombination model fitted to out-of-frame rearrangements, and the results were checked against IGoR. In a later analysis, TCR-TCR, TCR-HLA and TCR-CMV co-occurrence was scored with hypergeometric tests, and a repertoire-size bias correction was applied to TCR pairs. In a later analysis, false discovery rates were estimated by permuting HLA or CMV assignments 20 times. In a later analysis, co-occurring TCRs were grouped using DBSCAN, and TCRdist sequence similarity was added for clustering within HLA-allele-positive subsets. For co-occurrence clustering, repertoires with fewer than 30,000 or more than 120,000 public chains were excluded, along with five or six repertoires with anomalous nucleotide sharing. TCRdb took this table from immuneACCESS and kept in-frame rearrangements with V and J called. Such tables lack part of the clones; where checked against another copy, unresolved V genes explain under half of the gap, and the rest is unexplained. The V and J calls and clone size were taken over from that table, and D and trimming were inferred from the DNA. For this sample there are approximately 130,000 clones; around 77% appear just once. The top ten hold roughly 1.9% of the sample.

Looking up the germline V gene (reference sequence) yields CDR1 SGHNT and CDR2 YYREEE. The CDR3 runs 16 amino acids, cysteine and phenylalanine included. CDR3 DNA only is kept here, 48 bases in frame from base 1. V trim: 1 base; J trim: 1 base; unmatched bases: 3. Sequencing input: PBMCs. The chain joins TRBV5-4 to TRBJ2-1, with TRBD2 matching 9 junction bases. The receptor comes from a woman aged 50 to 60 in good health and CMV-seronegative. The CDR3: CASSLNSGRSYNEQFF. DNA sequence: TGTGCCAGCAGCTTGAATAGCGGGAGATCCTACAATGAGCAGTTCTTC.